The clone carrying this TCR beta chain was seen a few times. Mismatch with germline at one junction end may stem from a read error. This entry comes from a study of blood T cells in healthy people across ages. Together with a sample-barcoded 5' primer, a J-beta primer mix was included in a second PCR lasting roughly 6 to 12 cycles. From the 5' RACE reads, TCRdb called clonotypes with MiXCR, one entry per CDR3 protein. The table records roughly 680,000 distinct CDR3 sequences, under 65% of them present only once. CDR1 is LGHNA, CDR2 YNFKEQ, per germline. The CDR3 consists of 17 residues. The clonotype comes from a woman of 80 years or more in good health. The sample was blood. The chain combines TRBV4-2 with TRBJ1-2; D is possibly TRBD1 (5 bases). DNA for the CDR3: TGTGCCAGCAGCCAAGTTTTCGGAGTAACGGGGGACTACGGCTACACCTTC. Residues: CASSQVFGVTGDYGYTF.